This TCR beta chain was sequenced in a study of response to subunit inactivated influenza vaccine. TCRdb reprocessed the RT-PCR reads via MiXCR and lists one record per CDR3 protein. Counted here are roughly 550,000 distinct CDR3 sequences, around 25% occurring once; the ten biggest clones make up around 2.8%. The CDR3 is made up of 13 amino acids. The J segment lost 3 bases and the V segment lost 6 bases, leaving 4 bases of the junction unmatched. Per the germline V gene, CDR1 is MDHEN and CDR2 is SYDVKM. The sample also formed part of further work on T cells expressing NK-cell markers. As reported in that work: The authors made TCR beta cDNA libraries by 5'RACE template switching. This switching added a universal primer site and UMIs. Sorting was limited to alpha-beta TCR-expressing T cells with an anti-gamma-delta TCR antibody in several experiments. Of CD8+ T cells, about 1.0-8% belonged to dominant NKG2C+ clonotypes in 5 to 7 donors. The CD3+CD56-NKG2C+ fraction was also led by these clonotypes in several donors. Expanded clones of NKG2C+ T cells had an unclear HCMV specificity.

The source material was CD4+ T cells sorted from PBMCs, sampled 11 to 12 days after vaccination. This receptor was identified in a man aged 50 to 59 who received an inactivated influenza vaccine. This chain uses TRBV28 with TRBJ2-7, with TRBD1 matching over 8 bases. CDR3 loop: CASSRGQGYEQYF. The CDR3 DNA reads as TGTGCCAGCAGCCGTGGACAGGGCTACGAGCAGTACTTC.